The rows below give T cell receptor beta chains drawn from one sample of a study of blood T cell repertoires in COVID-19. Some clones are missing from TCRdb's copy, which holds only in-frame ones; the method was immunoSEQ multiplex PCR. The sample yields almost 250,000 clones, roughly 91% seen once. The sample comprised PBMCs or T cells enriched from blood (not recorded which). The receptors come from a woman aged 25 to 45 who had recovered from COVID-19. Each CDR3 is given with its conserved first and last residue. A D gene is named only where the DNA matches it firmly. Some rows mark clone size as missing; the rest say once, few, many or name a class of expanded clone.

V: TRBV27; length: 14; J: TRBJ2-5; D: TRBD1; size: NA; CDR3: CASSPGQGRETQYF; DNA: TGTGCCAGCAGTCCCGGACAGGGCAGGGAGACCCAGTACTTC
V: TRBV7-2; length: 16; J: TRBJ1-5; D: TRBD1; size: NA; CDR3: CASSLPGRTGNQPQHF; DNA: TGTGCCAGCAGCCTCCCCGGAAGGACAGGGAATCAGCCCCAGCATTTT
V: TRBV5-1; length: 15; J: TRBJ1-5; D: TRBD1; size: NA; CDR3: CASSSGQGVGQPQHF; DNA: TGCGCCAGCAGCTCGGGACAGGGGGTCGGTCAGCCCCAGCATTTT
V: TRBV7-9; length: 13; J: TRBJ1-5; D: NA; size: NA; CDR3: CASSVSLNQPQHF; DNA: TGTGCCAGCAGCGTTAGTCTAAATCAGCCCCAGCATTTT
V: TRBV2; length: 15; J: TRBJ2-5; D: NA; size: NA; CDR3: CASSLVDGAQETQYF; DNA: TGTGCCAGCAGCCTTGTAGACGGAGCCCAAGAGACCCAGTACTTC
V: TRBV30; length: 14; J: TRBJ1-5; D: NA; size: NA; CDR3: CAWRGAGPNQPQHF; DNA: TGTGCCTGGAGGGGTGCAGGCCCCAATCAGCCCCAGCATTTT
V: TRBV2; length: 14; J: TRBJ1-4; D: TRBD1; size: NA; CDR3: CASTIDRGWEKLFF; DNA: TGTGCCAGCACTATTGACAGGGGATGGGAAAAACTGTTTTTT
V: TRBV28; length: 15; J: TRBJ1-2; D: TRBD1; size: NA; CDR3: CASRYSDRGRDGYTF; DNA: TGTGCCAGCAGATATTCCGACAGGGGCAGGGATGGCTACACCTTC
V: TRBV28; length: 16; J: TRBJ1-4; D: NA; size: NA; CDR3: CASSSHVTGNGEKLFF; DNA: TGTGCCAGCAGTTCCCACGTAACGGGGAACGGGGAAAAACTGTTTTTT
V: TRBV6-1; length: 13; J: TRBJ2-7; D: NA; size: NA; CDR3: CASSDKGLWEQYF; DNA: TGTGCCAGCAGTGATAAGGGGCTTTGGGAGCAGTACTTC
V: TRBV28; length: 14; J: TRBJ2-7; D: NA; size: NA; CDR3: CASTPVRDSYEQYF; DNA: TGTGCCAGCACCCCGGTGAGGGATTCCTACGAGCAGTACTTC
V: TRBV11-2; length: 15; J: TRBJ1-1; D: NA; size: NA; CDR3: CASSLVWQENTEAFF; DNA: TGTGCCAGCAGCTTAGTCTGGCAGGAGAACACTGAAGCTTTCTTT
V: TRBV6-5; length: 15; J: TRBJ2-4; D: TRBD1; size: once; CDR3: CASSYSTGKNGIQYF; DNA: TGTGCCAGCAGTTACTCGACAGGGAAGAACGGCATTCAGTACTTC
V: TRBV3-1/TRBV3-2; length: 14; J: TRBJ1-5; D: TRBD1; size: NA; CDR3: CASSPGQGNQPQHF; DNA: TGTGCCAGCAGTCCCGGACAGGGCAATCAGCCCCAGCATTTT
V: TRBV7-2; length: 17; J: TRBJ2-3; D: TRBD2; size: NA; CDR3: CASSLAIGSGIADTQYF; DNA: TGTGCCAGCAGCTTAGCGATAGGTAGCGGGATTGCAGATACGCAGTATTTT
V: TRBV2; length: 17; J: TRBJ2-3; D: TRBD2; size: NA; CDR3: CASSARAAAGGRNTQYF; DNA: TGTGCCAGCAGTGCCCGCGCAGCGGCGGGAGGACGGAATACGCAGTATTTT
V: TRBV18; length: 14; J: TRBJ2-1; D: NA; size: few; CDR3: CASSEAAPNNEQFF; DNA: TGTGCCAGCTCGGAGGCCGCTCCGAACAATGAGCAGTTCTTC
V: TRBV7-9; length: 15; J: TRBJ1-2; D: TRBD1; size: once; CDR3: CASSLTGGANYGYTF; DNA: TGTGCCAGCAGCTTAACAGGGGGTGCTAACTATGGCTACACCTTC
V: TRBV29-1; length: 13; J: TRBJ1-2; D: NA; size: once; CDR3: CSVTNQGGDGYTF; DNA: TGCAGCGTGACTAACCAGGGCGGGGATGGCTACACCTTC
V: TRBV29-1; length: 12; J: TRBJ1-5; D: NA; size: NA; CDR3: CSAGQFNQPQHF; DNA: TGCAGCGCCGGACAGTTCAATCAGCCCCAGCATTTT
V: TRBV29-1; length: 15; J: TRBJ2-5; D: TRBD2; size: NA; CDR3: CSVEDYPDSGETQYF; DNA: TGCAGCGTTGAAGATTACCCGGATAGCGGGGAGACCCAGTACTTC
V: TRBV29-1; length: 14; J: TRBJ1-1; D: TRBD1; size: NA; CDR3: CSVGDRVGGTEAFF; DNA: TGCAGCGTCGGGGACAGGGTGGGAGGCACTGAAGCTTTCTTT
V: TRBV4-1; length: 15; J: TRBJ2-1; D: TRBD2; size: NA; CDR3: CASSPTSGLVNEQFF; DNA: TGCGCCAGCAGCCCTACTAGCGGGCTAGTCAATGAGCAGTTCTTC
V: TRBV9; length: 14; J: TRBJ2-7; D: TRBD1; size: once; CDR3: CASSATTGADEQYF; DNA: TGTGCCAGCAGCGCCACCACAGGGGCCGACGAGCAGTACTTC
V: TRBV18; length: 18; J: TRBJ1-6; D: NA; size: once; CDR3: CASSPPPQASPYNSPLHF; DNA: TGTGCCAGCTCACCACCTCCACAGGCCAGCCCCTATAATTCACCCCTCCACTTT
V: TRBV30; length: 14; J: TRBJ2-7; D: TRBD1; size: NA; CDR3: CAWQRQGEIYEQYF; DNA: TGTGCCTGGCAGCGACAGGGGGAAATCTACGAGCAGTACTTC
V: TRBV28; length: 15; J: TRBJ1-4; D: TRBD1; size: NA; CDR3: CASSAPGQGDEKLFF; DNA: TGTGCCAGCAGTGCACCGGGACAGGGCGATGAAAAACTGTTTTTT